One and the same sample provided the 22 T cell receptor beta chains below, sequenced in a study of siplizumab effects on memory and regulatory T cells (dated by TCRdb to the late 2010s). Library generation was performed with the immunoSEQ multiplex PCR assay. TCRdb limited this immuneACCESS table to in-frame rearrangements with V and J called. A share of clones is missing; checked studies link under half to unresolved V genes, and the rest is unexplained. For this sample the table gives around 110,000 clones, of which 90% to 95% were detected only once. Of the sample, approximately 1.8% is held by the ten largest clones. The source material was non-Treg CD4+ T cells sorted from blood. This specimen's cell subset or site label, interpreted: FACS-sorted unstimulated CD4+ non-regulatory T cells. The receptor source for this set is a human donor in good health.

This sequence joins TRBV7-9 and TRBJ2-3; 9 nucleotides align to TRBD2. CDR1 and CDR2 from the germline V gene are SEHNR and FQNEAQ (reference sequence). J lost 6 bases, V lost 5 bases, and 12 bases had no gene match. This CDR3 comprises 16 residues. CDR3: CASSPASSGIPDTQYF. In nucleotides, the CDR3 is TGTGCCAGCAGCCCAGCGTCTAGCGGGATACCCGATACGCAGTATTTT. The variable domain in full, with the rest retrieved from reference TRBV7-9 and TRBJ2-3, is DTGVSQNPRHKITKRGQNVTFRCDPISEHNRLYWYRQTLGQGPEFLTYFQNEAQLEKSRLLSDRFSAERPKGSFSTLEIQRTEQGDSAMYLCASSPASSGIPDTQYFGPGTRLTVL.

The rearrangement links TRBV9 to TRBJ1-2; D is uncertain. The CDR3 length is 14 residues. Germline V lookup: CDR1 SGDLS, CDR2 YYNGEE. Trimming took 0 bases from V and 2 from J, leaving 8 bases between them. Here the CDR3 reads CASSVAGLNYGYTF. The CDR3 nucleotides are TGTGCCAGCAGCGTAGCGGGTCTCAACTATGGCTACACCTTC.

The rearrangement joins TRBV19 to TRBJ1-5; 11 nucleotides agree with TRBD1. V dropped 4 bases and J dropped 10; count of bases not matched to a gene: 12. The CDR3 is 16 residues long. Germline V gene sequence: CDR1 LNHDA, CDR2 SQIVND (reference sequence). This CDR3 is CASSSIPGQGGRPQHF. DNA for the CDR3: TGTGCCAGTAGTAGCATTCCGGGACAGGGGGGCCGACCCCAGCATTTT. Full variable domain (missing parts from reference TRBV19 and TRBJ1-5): DGGITQSPKYLFRKEGQNVTLSCEQNLNHDAMYWYRQDPGQGLRLIYYSQIVNDFQKGDIAEGYSVSREKKESFPLTVTSAQKNPTAFYLCASSSIPGQGGRPQHFGDGTRLSIL.

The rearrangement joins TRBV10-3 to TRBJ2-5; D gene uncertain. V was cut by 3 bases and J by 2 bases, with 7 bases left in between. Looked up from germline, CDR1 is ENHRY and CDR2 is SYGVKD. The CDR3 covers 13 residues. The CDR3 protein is CAISDFVQETQYF. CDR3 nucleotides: TGTGCCATCAGTGATTTTGTTCAAGAGACCCAGTACTTC.

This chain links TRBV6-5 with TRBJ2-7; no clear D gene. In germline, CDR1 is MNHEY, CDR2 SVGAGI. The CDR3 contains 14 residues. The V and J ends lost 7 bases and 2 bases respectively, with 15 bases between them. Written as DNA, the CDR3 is TGTGCCAGCACCCCACGGAGCCTGACCTACGAGCAGTACTTC. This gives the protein CASTPRSLTYEQYF.

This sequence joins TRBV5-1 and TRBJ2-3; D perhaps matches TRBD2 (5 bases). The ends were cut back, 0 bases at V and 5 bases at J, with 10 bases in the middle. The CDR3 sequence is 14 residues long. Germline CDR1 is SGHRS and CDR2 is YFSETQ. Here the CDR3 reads CASSLGARGDTQYF. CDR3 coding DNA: TGCGCCAGCAGCTTGGGGGCCCGGGGAGATACGCAGTATTTT. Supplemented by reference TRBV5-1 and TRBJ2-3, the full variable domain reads KAGVTQTPRYLIKTRGQQVTLSCSPISGHRSVSWYQQTPGQGLQFLFEYFSETQRNKGNFPGRFSGRQFSNSRSEMNVSTLELGDSALYLCASSLGARGDTQYFGPGTRLTVL.

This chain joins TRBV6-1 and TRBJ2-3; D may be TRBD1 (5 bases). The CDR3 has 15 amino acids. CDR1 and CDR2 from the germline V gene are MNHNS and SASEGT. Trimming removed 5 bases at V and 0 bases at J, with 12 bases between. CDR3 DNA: TGTGCCAGCAGTTCGGACACCAGTAGCACAGATACGCAGTATTTT. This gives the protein CASSSDTSSTDTQYF.

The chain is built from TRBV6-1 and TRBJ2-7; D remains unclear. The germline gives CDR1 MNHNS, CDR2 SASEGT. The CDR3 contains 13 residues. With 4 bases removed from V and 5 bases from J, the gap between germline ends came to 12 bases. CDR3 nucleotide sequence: TGTGCCAGCAGTGTGGGCGTCGGCAACGAGCAGTACTTC. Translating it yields CASSVGVGNEQYF.

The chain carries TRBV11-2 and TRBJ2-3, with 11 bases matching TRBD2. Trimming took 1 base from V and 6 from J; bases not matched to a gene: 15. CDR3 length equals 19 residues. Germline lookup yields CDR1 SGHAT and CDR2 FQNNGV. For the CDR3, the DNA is TGTGCCAGCAGCTTAGTGGTAACTAGCGGGGGTAATAGGAGGGATACGCAGTATTTT. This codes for CASSLVVTSGGNRRDTQYF.

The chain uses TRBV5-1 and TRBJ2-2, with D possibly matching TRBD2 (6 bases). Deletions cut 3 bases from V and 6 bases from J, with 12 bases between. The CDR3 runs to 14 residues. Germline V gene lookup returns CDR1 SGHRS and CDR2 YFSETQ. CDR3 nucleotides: TGCGCCAGCAGCTCCTCCGGGGGAGCCGGGGAGCTGTTTTTT. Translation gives CASSSSGGAGELFF.

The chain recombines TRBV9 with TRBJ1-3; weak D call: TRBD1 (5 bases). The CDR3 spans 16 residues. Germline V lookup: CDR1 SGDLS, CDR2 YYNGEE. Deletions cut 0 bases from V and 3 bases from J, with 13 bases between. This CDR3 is CASSVEVAGNGNTIYF. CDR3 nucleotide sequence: TGTGCCAGCAGCGTAGAAGTAGCAGGGAATGGAAACACCATATATTTT.

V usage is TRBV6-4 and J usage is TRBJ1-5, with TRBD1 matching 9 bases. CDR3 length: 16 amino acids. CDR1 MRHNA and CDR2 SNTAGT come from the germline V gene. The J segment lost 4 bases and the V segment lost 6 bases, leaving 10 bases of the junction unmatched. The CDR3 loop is CASSLTATGGNQPQHF. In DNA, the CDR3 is TGTGCCAGCAGCCTTACGGCGACAGGGGGGAATCAGCCCCAGCATTTT.

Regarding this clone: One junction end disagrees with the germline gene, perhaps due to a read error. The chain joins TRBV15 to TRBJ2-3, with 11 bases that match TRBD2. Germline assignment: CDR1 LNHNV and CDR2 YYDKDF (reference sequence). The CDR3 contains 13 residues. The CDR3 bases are TGTGCCACCAGCAGAGACGGGACTAGCGGTGTGATCTTT. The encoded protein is CATSRDGTSGVIF.

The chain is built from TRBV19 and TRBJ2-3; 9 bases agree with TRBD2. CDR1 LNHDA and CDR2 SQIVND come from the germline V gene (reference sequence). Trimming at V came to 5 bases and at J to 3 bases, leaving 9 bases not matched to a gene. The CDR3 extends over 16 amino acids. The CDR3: CASSLWTSDGTDTQYF. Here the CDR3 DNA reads TGTGCCAGTAGTCTATGGACTAGCGACGGTACAGATACGCAGTATTTT.

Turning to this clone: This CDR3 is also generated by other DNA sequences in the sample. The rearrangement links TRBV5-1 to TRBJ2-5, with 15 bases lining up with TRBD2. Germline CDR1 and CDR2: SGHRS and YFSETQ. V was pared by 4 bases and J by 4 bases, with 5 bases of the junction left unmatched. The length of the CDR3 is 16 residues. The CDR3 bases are TGCGCCAGCAGCCTTGGACTAGCGGGAGGGGGAGAGACCCAGTACTTC. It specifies CASSLGLAGGGETQYF.

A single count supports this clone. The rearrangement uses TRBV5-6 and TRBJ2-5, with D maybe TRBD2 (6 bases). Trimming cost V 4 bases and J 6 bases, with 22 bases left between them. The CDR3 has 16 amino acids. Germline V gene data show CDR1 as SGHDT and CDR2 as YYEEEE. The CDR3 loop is CASSPDTGLDGKTQYF. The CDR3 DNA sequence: TGTGCCAGCAGCCCGGACACGGGACTGGATGGAAAGACCCAGTACTTC.

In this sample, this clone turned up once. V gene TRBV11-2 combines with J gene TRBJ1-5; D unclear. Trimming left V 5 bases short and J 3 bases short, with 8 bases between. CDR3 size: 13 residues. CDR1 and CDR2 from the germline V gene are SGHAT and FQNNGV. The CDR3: CASSLAANQPQHF. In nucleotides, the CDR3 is TGTGCCAGCAGCCTGGCCGCCAATCAGCCCCAGCATTTT. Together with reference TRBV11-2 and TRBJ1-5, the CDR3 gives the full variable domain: EAGVAQSPRYKIIEKRQSVAFWCNPISGHATLYWYQQILGQGPKLLIQFQNNGVVDDSQLPKDRFSAERLKGVDSTLKIQPAKLEDSAVYLCASSLAANQPQHFGDGTRLSIL.

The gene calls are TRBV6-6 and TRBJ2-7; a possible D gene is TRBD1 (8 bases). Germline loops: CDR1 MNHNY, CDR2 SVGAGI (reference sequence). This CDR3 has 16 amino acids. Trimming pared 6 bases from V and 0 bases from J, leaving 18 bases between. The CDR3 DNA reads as TGTGCCAGCAGCGCGACAGGGGAGGGTGACTCCTACGAGCAGTACTTC. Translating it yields CASSATGEGDSYEQYF.

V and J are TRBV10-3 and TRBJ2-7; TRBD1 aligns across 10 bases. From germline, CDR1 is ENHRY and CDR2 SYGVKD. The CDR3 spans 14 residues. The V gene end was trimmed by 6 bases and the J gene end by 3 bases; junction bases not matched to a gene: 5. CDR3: CAIRIGQGVYEQYF. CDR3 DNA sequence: TGTGCCATCAGAATAGGACAGGGGGTCTACGAGCAGTACTTC.

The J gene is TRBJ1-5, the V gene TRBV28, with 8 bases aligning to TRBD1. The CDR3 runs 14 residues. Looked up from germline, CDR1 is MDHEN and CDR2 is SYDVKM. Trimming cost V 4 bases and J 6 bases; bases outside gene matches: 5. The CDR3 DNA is TGTGCCAGCAGTTCTCACAGGGGGATTCAGCCCCAGCATTTT. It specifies CASSSHRGIQPQHF.

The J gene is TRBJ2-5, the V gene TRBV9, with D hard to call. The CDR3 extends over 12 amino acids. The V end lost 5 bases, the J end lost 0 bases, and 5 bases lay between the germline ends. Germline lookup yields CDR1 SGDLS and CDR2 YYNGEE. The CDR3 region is CASSTHQETQYF. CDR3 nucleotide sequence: TGTGCCAGCAGTACGCACCAAGAGACCCAGTACTTC. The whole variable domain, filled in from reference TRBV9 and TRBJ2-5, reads DSGVTQTPKHLITATGQRVTLRCSPRSGDLSVYWYQQSLDQGLQFLIQYYNGEERAKGNILERFSAQQFPDLHSELNLSSLELGDSALYFCASSTHQETQYFGPGTRLLVL.

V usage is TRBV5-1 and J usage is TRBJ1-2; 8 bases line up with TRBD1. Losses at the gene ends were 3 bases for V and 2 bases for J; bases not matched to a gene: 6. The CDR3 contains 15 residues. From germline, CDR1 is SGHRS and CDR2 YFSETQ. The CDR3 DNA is TGCGCCAGCAGCTCCTCAGGGGGCTTAAACTATGGCTACACCTTC. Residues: CASSSSGGLNYGYTF.